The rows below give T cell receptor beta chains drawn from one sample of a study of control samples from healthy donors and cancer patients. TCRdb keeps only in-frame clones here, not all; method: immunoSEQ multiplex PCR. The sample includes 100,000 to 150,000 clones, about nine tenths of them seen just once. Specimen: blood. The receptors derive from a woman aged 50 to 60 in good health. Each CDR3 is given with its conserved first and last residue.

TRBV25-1,CASTGTGAWEQFF
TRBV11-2,CASSLDWKGMNTEAFF
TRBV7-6,CASSLEAGTQHF
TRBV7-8,CASSLADPGLNTEAFF
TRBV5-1,CASSLSTGGTDTQYF
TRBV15,CATSGTARDSPLHF
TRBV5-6,CASSLYGGELFF
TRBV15,CATSRKQGSGGYTF
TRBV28,CASKTANKVYEQYF
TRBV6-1,CASSEETGQNYGYTF
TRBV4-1,CASSSPGPGGRDSPLHF
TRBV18,CASSPPGHKISGANVLTF
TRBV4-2,CASSLDGSGVTDTQYF
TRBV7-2,CASSLVGGTANQPQHF
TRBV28,CASSDRGRDTQYF
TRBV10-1,CASSESDWYEQYF
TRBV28,CASSTPQGPFGPDGTQYF
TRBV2,CASSEESKGTGRETQYF
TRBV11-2,CASSLYLDSKNIQYF
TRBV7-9,CASSSPDRALSTDTQYF
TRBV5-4,CASSLLSATKETQYF
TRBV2,CASSPDGEETQYF
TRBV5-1,CASSLDAGGPSDTQYF